A selection of T cell receptor beta chains follows, all from one sample in a study of siplizumab effects on memory and regulatory T cells. Repertoires were generated with immunoSEQ multiplex PCR, while TCRdb's copy carries only in-frame clones and drops some. The sample has some 99,000 clones; roughly 94% are singletons. Sequencing was done on a sample of Tregs sorted from blood. The receptor source for this set is a human donor in good health. CDR3s include the opening cysteine and the closing phenylalanine or tryptophan. A D gene is named only where the DNA matches it firmly. Clone size appears in some rows only: once, few, many, or a class for an expanded clone.

v_call	clone_size	d_call	j_call	cdr3_nt	cdr3_aa
TRBV5-1	-	-	TRBJ1-1	TGCGCCAGCAGCTTTAAGGACATGTACAGTTTAGCTTTCTTT	CASSFKDMYSLAFF
TRBV29-1	-	TRBD1	TRBJ1-2	TGCAGCGCCAGGGACAGCACTAACTATGGCTACACCTTC	CSARDSTNYGYTF
TRBV11-2	-	-	TRBJ2-2	TGTGCCAGCAGCTTAAGTAGGAGTCGGAAGAACACCGGGGAGCTGTTTTTT	CASSLSRSRKNTGELFF
TRBV27	-	-	TRBJ2-7	TGTGCCAGCAGTTTTCAGGGGAAGAACTACGAGCAGTACTTC	CASSFQGKNYEQYF
TRBV19	-	-	TRBJ1-1	TGTGCCAGTAGCCTGGACAGAATGAACACTGAAGCTTTCTTT	CASSLDRMNTEAFF
TRBV5-1	-	TRBD2	TRBJ2-2	TGCGCCAGCACCCTACTACTAGCGGGAGTCACCGGGGAGCTGTTTTTT	CASTLLLAGVTGELFF
TRBV6-6	-	TRBD1	TRBJ1-6	TGTGCCAGCAGTTTGGACAGGCTTTATAATTCACCCCTCCACTTT	CASSLDRLYNSPLHF
TRBV7-3	-	-	TRBJ2-2	TGTGCCAGCAGCTTAAACGCAGCGAACACCGGGGAGCTGTTTTTT	CASSLNAANTGELFF
TRBV7-9	few	-	TRBJ1-1	TGTGCCAGCAGCTATTCCAGGGGAGCTTTCTTT	CASSYSRGAFF
TRBV18	-	TRBD1	TRBJ1-4	TGTGCCAGCTCCGGGACAGGGGGCGAAAAACTGTTTTTT	CASSGTGGEKLFF
TRBV13	once	-	TRBJ2-3	TGTGCCAGCAGCTTCGGCTTCACAGATACGCAGTATTTT	CASSFGFTDTQYF
TRBV11-2	-	-	TRBJ2-3	TGTGCCAGCAGCCTAAGGATGGGGGCCGATACGCAGTATTTT	CASSLRMGADTQYF
TRBV6-5	-	-	TRBJ1-6	TGTGCCAGCAGTTACCCCAGTCCGAATTCACCCCTCCACTTT	CASSYPSPNSPLHF
TRBV18	-	-	TRBJ2-5	TGTGCCAGCTCACCTCGCCACGAGGGTGAGACCCAGTACTTC	CASSPRHEGETQYF
TRBV12-5	few	-	TRBJ1-4	TGTGCTAGTGGTGATACCAACACCATTGGGAGGAATGAAAAACTGTTTTTT	CASGDTNTIGRNEKLFF
TRBV4-1	-	TRBD2	TRBJ2-1	TGCGCCAGCAGCCAAGTTGGAGCGGGGGGTCACGAGCAGTTCTTC	CASSQVGAGGHEQFF